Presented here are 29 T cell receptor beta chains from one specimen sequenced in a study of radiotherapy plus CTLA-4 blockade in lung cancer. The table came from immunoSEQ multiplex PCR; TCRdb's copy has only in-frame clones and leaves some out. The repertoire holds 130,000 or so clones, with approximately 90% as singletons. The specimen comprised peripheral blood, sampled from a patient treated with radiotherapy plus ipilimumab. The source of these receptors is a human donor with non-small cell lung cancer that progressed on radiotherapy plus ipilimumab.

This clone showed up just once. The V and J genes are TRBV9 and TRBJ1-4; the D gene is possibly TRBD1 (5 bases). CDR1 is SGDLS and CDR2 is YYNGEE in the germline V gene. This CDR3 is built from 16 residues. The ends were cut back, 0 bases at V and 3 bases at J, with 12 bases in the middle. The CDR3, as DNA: TGTGCCAGCAGCGTAGGCCACAGGTTTTCTAATGAAAAACTGTTTTTT. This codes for CASSVGHRFSNEKLFF.

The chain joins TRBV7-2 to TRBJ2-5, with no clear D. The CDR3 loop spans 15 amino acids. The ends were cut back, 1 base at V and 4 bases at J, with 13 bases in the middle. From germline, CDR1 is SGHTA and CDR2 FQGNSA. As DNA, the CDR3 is TGTGCCAGCAGCTTAGGGGCAGGATATTTAGAGACCCAGTACTTC. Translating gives CASSLGAGYLETQYF.

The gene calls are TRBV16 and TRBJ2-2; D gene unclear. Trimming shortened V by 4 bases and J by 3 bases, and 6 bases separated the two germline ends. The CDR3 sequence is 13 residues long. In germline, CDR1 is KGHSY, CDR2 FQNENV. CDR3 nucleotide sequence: TGTGCCAGCAGCCTCTGGGACACCGGGGAGCTGTTTTTT. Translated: CASSLWDTGELFF.

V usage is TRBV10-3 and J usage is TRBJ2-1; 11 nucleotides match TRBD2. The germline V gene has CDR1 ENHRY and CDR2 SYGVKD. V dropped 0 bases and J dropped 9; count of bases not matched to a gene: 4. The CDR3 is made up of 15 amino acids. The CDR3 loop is CAISESTSGNSEQFF. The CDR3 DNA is TGTGCCATCAGTGAGTCGACTAGCGGGAATAGTGAGCAGTTCTTC.

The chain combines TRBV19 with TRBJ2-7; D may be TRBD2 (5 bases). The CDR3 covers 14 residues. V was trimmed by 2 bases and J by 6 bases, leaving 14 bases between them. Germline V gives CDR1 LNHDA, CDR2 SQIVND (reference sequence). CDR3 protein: CASSINMDSLEQYF. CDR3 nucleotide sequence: TGTGCCAGTAGTATAAACATGGACTCCCTCGAGCAGTACTTC.

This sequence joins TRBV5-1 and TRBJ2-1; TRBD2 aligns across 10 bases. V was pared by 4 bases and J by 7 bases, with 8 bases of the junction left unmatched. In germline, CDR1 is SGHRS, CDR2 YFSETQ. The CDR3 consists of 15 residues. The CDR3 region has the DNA TGCGCCAGCAGCCGGGGGCTAGCGGGAGCAAATGAGCAGTTCTTC. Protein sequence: CASSRGLAGANEQFF.

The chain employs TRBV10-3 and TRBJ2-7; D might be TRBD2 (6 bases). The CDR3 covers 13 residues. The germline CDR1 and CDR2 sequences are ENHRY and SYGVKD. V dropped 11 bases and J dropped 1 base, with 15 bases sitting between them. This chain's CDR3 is CASSGGESYEQYF. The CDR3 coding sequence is TGTGCCTCCAGCGGCGGGGAGTCCTACGAGCAGTACTTC.

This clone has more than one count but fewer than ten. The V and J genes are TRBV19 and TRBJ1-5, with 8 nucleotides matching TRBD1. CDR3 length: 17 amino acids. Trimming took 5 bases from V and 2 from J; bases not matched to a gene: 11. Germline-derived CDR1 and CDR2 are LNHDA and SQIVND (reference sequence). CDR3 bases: TGTGCCAGTAGTCAGGGAGCAGGGGGCCGCGGCAATCAGCCCCAGCATTTT. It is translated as CASSQGAGGRGNQPQHF.

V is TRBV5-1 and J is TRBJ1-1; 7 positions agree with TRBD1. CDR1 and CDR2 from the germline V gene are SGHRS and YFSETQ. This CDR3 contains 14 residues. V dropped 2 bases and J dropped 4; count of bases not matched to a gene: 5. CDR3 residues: CASSLTRQGTEAFF. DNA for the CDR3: TGCGCCAGCAGCTTAACAAGACAGGGCACTGAAGCTTTCTTT.

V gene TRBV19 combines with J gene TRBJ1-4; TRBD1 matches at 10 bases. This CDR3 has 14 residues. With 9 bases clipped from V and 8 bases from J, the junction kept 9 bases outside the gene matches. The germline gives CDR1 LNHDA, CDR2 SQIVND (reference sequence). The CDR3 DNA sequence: TGTGCCAGCCATTGGACAGGGGGAGGCGAAAAACTGTTTTTT. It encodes CASHWTGGGEKLFF.

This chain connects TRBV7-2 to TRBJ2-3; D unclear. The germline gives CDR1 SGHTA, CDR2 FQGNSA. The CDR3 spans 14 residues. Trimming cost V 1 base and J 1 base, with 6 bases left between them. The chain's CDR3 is CASSLGWRTDTQYF. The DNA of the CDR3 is TGTGCCAGCAGCTTAGGGTGGCGCACAGATACGCAGTATTTT.

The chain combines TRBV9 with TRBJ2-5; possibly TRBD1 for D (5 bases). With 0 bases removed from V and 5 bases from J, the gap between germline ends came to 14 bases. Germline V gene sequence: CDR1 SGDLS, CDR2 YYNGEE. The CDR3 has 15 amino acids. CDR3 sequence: CASSVGQGTWETQYF. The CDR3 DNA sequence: TGTGCCAGCAGCGTAGGGCAGGGAACGTGGGAGACCCAGTACTTC.

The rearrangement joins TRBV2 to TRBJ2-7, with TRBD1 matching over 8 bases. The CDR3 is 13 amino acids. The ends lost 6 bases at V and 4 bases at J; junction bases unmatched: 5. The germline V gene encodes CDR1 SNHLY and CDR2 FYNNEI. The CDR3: CASSRGRLYEQYF. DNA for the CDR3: TGTGCCAGCAGCAGGGGGCGTTTGTACGAGCAGTACTTC.

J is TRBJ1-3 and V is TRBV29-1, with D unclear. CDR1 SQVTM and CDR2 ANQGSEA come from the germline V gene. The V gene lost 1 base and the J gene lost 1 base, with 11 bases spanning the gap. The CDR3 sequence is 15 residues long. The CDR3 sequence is CSVEGTGNSGNTIYF. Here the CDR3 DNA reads TGCAGCGTTGAAGGAACCGGTAATTCTGGAAACACCATATATTTT. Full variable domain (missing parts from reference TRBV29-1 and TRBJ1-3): SAVISQKPSRDICQRGTSLTIQCQVDSQVTMMFWYRQQPGQSLTLIATANQGSEATYESGFVIDKFPISRPNLTFSTLTVSNMSPEDSSIYLCSVEGTGNSGNTIYFGEGSWLTVV.

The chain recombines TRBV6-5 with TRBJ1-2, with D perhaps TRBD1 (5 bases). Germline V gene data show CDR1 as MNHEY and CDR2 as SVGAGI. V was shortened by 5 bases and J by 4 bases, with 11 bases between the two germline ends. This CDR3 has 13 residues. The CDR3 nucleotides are TGTGCCAGCAGTAGGACGGGGGGCTATGGCTACACCTTC. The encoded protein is CASSRTGGYGYTF.

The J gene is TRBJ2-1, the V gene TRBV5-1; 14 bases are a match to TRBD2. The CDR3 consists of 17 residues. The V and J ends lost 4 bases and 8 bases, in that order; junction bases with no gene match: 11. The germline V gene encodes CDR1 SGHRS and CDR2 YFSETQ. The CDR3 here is CASSLGLAGANGDEQFF. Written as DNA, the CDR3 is TGCGCCAGCAGCCTGGGACTAGCGGGAGCAAATGGAGATGAGCAGTTCTTC.

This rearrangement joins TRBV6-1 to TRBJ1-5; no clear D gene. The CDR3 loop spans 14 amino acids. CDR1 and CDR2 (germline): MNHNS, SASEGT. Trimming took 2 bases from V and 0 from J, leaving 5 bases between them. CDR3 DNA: TGTGCCAGCAGTGAAATATATAGCAATCAGCCCCAGCATTTT. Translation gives CASSEIYSNQPQHF.

CDR3 in amino acids: CASSYSPSGGSYEQYF. As DNA, the CDR3 is TGTGCCAGCAGTTACTCCCCTAGCGGGGGTTCCTACGAGCAGTACTTC. The chain has TRBV6-6 and TRBJ2-7; 10 nucleotides agree with TRBD2. J gave up 1 base and V 0 bases, and 3 bases lay outside the gene matches. Looked up from germline, CDR1 is MNHNY and CDR2 is SVGAGI (reference sequence). CDR3 length: 16 residues.

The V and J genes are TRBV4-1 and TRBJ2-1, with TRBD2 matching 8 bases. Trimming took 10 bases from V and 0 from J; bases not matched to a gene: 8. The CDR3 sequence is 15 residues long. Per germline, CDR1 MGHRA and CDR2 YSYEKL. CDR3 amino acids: CATQAGRASYNEQFF. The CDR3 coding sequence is TGCGCCACGCAAGCCGGGAGGGCCTCCTACAATGAGCAGTTCTTC.

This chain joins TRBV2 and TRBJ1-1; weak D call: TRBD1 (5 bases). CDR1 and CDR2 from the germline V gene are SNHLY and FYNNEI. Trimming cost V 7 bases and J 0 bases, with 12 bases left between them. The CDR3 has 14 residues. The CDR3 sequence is CASTIGAMNTEAFF. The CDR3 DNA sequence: TGTGCCAGCACCATAGGGGCTATGAACACTGAAGCTTTCTTT.

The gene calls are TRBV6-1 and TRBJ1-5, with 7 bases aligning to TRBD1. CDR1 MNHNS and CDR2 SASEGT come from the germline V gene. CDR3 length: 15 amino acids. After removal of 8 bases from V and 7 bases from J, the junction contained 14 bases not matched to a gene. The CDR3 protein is CASGRDRVGRQPQHF. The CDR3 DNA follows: TGTGCCAGCGGAAGAGACAGGGTGGGAAGGCAGCCCCAGCATTTT.

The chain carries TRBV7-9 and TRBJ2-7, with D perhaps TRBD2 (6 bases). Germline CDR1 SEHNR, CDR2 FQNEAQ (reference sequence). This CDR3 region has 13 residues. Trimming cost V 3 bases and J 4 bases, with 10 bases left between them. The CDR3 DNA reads TGTGCCAGCAGCTTGCCTAGCGCTTACGAGCAGTACTTC. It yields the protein CASSLPSAYEQYF.

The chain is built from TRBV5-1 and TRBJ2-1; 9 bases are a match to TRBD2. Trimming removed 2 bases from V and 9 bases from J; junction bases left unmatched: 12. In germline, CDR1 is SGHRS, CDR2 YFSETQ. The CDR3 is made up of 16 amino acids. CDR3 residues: CASSLSGTSNLGEQFF. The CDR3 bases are TGCGCCAGCAGCTTATCCGGGACTAGCAACCTTGGTGAGCAGTTCTTC.

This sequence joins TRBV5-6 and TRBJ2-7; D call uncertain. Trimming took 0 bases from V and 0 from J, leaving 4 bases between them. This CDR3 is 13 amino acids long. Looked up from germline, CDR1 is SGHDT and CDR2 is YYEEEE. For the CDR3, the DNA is TGTGCCAGCAGCTTGGAACTCTCCTACGAGCAGTACTTC. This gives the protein CASSLELSYEQYF.

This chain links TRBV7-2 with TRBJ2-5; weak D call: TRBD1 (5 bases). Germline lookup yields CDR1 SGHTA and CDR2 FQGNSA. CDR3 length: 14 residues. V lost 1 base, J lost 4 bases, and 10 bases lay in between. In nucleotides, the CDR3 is TGTGCCAGCAGCTTAGAGTGGACACCAGAGACCCAGTACTTC. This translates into CASSLEWTPETQYF.

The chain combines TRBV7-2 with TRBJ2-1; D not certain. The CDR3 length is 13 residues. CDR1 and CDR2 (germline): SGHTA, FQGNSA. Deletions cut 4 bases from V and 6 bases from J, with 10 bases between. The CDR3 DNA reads TGTGCCAGCAGCTCCTCCCCGAGCAATGAGCAGTTCTTC. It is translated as CASSSSPSNEQFF. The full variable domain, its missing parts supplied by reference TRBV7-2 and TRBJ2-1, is GAGVSQSPSNKVTEKGKDVELRCDPISGHTALYWYRQSLGQGLEFLIYFQGNSAPDKSGLPSDRFSAERTGGSVSTLTIQRTQQEDSAVYLCASSSSPSNEQFFGPGTRLTVL.

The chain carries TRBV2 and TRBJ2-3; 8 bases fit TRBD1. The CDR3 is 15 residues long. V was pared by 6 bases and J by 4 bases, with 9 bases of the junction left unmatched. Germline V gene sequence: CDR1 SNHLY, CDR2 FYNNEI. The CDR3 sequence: CASRATGATPDTQYF. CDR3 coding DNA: TGTGCCAGCAGGGCGACAGGGGCGACGCCAGATACGCAGTATTTT.

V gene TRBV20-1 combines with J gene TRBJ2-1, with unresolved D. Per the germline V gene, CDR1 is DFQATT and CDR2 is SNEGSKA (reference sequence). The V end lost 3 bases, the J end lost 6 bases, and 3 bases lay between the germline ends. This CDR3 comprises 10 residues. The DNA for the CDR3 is TGCAGTGCTAGCCTCAATGAGCAGTTCTTC. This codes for CSASLNEQFF.

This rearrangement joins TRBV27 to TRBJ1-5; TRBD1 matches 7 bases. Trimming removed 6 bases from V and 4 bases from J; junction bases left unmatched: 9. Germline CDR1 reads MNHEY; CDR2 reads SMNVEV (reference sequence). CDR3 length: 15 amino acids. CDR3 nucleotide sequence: TGTGCCAGCAGCTTCACACAGGGGAGGAATCAGCCCCAGCATTTT. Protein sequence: CASSFTQGRNQPQHF.